This T cell receptor gamma chain was recorded in a study of γδ T cells in repeated Plasmodium falciparum infection. TCRdb called clones from the multiplex PCR reads again using CATT. This sample has 25,000 to 35,000 gamma-chain clones, with about 1.5% found just once. Gammadelta T cells were flow-sorted from PBMC into Vgamma9/Vdelta2+ and Vdelta2-negative populations for bulk analysis. This clone has a count of ten or more. A read error likely explains this, since a far larger clone differs by one base. The CDR3 is made up of 14 amino acids. Looked up from germline, CDR1 is EGSNGY and CDR2 is YDSYNSKV.

Specimen: gamma-delta T cells from blood. This chain links TRGV2 with TRGJ1 or TRGJ2. The sequence derives from a pool of human donors (malaria-infected and uninfected, not separated). The CDR3 DNA reads TGTGCCGCCTGGGACGGATTTTATTATTATAAGAAACTCTTT. Protein sequence: CAAWDGFYYYKKLF.